The clone carrying this TCR beta chain was picked up a small number of times. Antigen unknown. TCRdb independently ran MiXCR on the reads; one entry per CDR3 protein. The sample shows about 890,000 distinct CDR3 sequences, 25% to 40% of them seen only once. These data come from a study of T cell repertoires in cytomegalovirus infection. Study overall: It can be stated that public TCR beta signatures indicated CMV infection as well as a matching HLA type.

Germline V gene data show CDR1 as KGHSH and CDR2 as LQKENI. The germline V and J ends were trimmed by 4 bases and 5 bases, with 26 bases remaining between them. The CDR3 length is 18 residues. This specimen consisted of cultured CD8+ T cells from PBMCs, obtained from culture after CMV antigen stimulation. This chain joins TRBV18 and TRBJ1-2; the D is unclear. This receptor was identified in a human donor in good health (CMV status not recorded). Some clones in this sample may be carry-over from other donors' samples. DNA of the CDR3: TGTGCCAGCTCACTCGCCGGAGGTCGGCGATCTGCCCTATATGGCTACACCTTC. It is translated as CASSLAGGRRSALYGYTF.